These 3 T cell receptor beta chains came from one sample sequenced in a study of blood T cells in healthy people across ages. Next came a second PCR, run for 7 to 11 cycles, which used a sample-barcoded 5' primer along with a J-beta primer mix. TCRdb analysed the 5' RACE reads with MiXCR anew, one entry per CDR3 protein. The table includes around 1,100,000 distinct CDR3 sequences, around two fifths detected once. Specimen: blood. These receptors all stem from a young man in good health.

The chain uses TRBV4-1 and TRBJ1-1; 10 positions match TRBD1. Trimming took 6 bases from V and 0 from J; bases not matched to a gene: 7. The germline V gene has CDR1 MGHRA and CDR2 YSYEKL. There are 16 residues in the CDR3. CDR3 in amino acids: CASSFGTGAMNTEAFF. CDR3 coding DNA: TGCGCCAGCAGTTTCGGGACAGGGGCCATGAACACTGAAGCTTTCTTT.

There are a few counts of this clonotype. This rearrangement joins TRBV20-1 to TRBJ1-2; D is uncertain. Germline CDR1 and CDR2: DFQATT and SNEGSKA (reference sequence). With 2 bases removed from V and 2 bases from J, the gap between germline ends came to 15 bases. This CDR3 comprises 15 residues. CDR3 bases: TGCAGTGCTAGACAGAGTAGGGATAGGAACTATGGCTACACCTTC. This sequence encodes CSARQSRDRNYGYTF.

This clonotype was observed a few times. The chain recombines TRBV7-2 with TRBJ1-2; the match to TRBD1 covers 9 bases. Germline-derived CDR1 and CDR2 are SGHTA and FQGNSA. The V gene end was trimmed by 6 bases and the J gene end by 6 bases; junction bases not matched to a gene: 11. This CDR3 region has 15 residues. CDR3 region: CASRRSAGTGNGYTF. The DNA of the CDR3 is TGTGCCAGCAGGAGATCCGCCGGGACAGGGAATGGCTACACCTTC. The full variable domain, its missing parts supplied by reference TRBV7-2 and TRBJ1-2, is GAGVSQSPSNKVTEKGKDVELRCDPISGHTALYWYRQSLGQGLEFLIYFQGNSAPDKSGLPSDRFSAERTGGSVSTLTIQRTQQEDSAVYLCASRRSAGTGNGYTFGSGTRLTVV.